This T cell receptor (beta chain) was found in a study of neurological immune-mediated disorders. A word on this clonotype: One end of the junction fails to match germline, which may point to a read error.

The making of cDNA relied on 5'RACE with 10-nucleotide random UMIs. TCRdb redid the calling of the 5' RACE reads with MiXCR, one entry per CDR3 protein. The sample includes more than 25,000 distinct CDR3 sequences, 4% seen only once; the top ten take 20% to 25%. There are 16 residues in the CDR3. Germline V gene lookup returns CDR1 KGHDR and CDR2 SFDVKD. The sequencing input was CD4+ T cells from blood. The TCR was taken from a woman aged 35 to 49 in good health. The chain combines TRBV24-1 with TRBJ2-1; TRBD2 might be the D (5 bases). This chain's CDR3 is CATSDIEERANNEQLF. In DNA form, the CDR3 reads TGTGCCACCAGTGACATAGAGGAGAGGGCCAACAATGAGCAGTTATTC.